This section outlines one T cell receptor beta chain sequence together with its context. Participants were aged about 18 to 89 years, lived in around 25 US areas, and enrolled virtually. The data belong to a study of blood T cell repertoires in COVID-19. Study-level background: Sample material is recorded as cDNA or gDNA derived from T cells, B-cell-depleted T cells, or PBMCs.

Germline CDR1 ENHRY, CDR2 SYGVKD. The CDR3 totals 14 residues. The ends were cut back, 10 bases at V and 0 bases at J, with 13 bases in the middle. Clones were sequenced by immunoSEQ multiplex PCR, and TCRdb holds only the in-frame ones, with some missing. Altogether around 240,000 clones are present, around 90% being singletons, with the ten largest covering approximately 1.3%. The receptor's source is a human donor in a cohort exposed to, infected with or recovered from COVID-19 (not recorded which). The donor label of this sample is uncertain. Sequences were obtained from PBMCs or T cells enriched from blood (not recorded which). The J gene is TRBJ1-3, the V gene TRBV10-3, with D hard to call. CDR3 DNA: TGTGCCAGCGGGAACGGGGACTCTGGAAACACCATATATTTT. As protein: CASGNGDSGNTIYF.